What follows is one T cell receptor beta chain and its context. The entry originates in a study of Graves' ophthalmopathy and Graves' hyperthyroidism. RNA transcripts served as template for amplifying TCR beta CDR3 sequences. Investigators did first-round RT-PCR with HTBI primers, then second-round multiplex PCR. In TCRdb, the multiplex PCR reads were re-called with MiXCR into one record per CDR3 protein. The sample shows some 750,000 distinct CDR3 sequences, 35% to 50% of them seen only once. This CDR3 is built from 14 residues. The germline CDR1 and CDR2 sequences are SGHTA and FQGNSA. Losses at the gene ends were 9 bases for V and 3 bases for J; bases not matched to a gene: 7.

The genes are TRBV7-2 and TRBJ2-7; TRBD2 aligns across 11 bases. This TCR was sampled from an adult man with Graves' ophthalmopathy. Sequenced material: peripheral blood. The CDR3 region is CASSRLAGNYEQYF. For the CDR3, the DNA is TGTGCCAGTAGCCGACTAGCGGGGAACTACGAGCAGTACTTC. Complete variable domain (other parts from reference TRBV7-2 and TRBJ2-7): GAGVSQSPSNKVTEKGKDVELRCDPISGHTALYWYRQSLGQGLEFLIYFQGNSAPDKSGLPSDRFSAERTGGSVSTLTIQRTQQEDSAVYLCASSRLAGNYEQYFGPGTRLTVT.